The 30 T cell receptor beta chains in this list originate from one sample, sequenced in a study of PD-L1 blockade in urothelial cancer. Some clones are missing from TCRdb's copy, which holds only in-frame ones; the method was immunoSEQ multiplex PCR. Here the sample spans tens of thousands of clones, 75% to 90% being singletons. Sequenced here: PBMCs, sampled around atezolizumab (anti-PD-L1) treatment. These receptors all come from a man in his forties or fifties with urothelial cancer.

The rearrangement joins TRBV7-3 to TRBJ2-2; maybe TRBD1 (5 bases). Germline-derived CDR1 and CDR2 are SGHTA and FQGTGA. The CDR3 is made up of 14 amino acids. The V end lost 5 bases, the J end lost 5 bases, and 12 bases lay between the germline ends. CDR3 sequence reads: CASSVTGLTGELFF. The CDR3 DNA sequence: TGTGCCAGCAGCGTTACAGGATTAACCGGGGAGCTGTTTTTT.

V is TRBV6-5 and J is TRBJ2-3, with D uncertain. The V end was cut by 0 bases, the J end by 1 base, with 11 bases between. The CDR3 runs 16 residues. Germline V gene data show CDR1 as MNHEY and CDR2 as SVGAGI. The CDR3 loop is CASSYSTLLGTDTQYF. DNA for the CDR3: TGTGCCAGCAGTTACTCGACTCTGCTAGGCACAGATACGCAGTATTTT.

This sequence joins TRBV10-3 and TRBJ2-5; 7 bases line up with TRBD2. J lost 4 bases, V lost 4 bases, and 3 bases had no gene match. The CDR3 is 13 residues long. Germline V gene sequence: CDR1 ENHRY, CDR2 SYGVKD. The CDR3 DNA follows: TGTGCCATCAGTGCCTTAGCGGGAGAGACCCAGTACTTC. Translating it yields CAISALAGETQYF.

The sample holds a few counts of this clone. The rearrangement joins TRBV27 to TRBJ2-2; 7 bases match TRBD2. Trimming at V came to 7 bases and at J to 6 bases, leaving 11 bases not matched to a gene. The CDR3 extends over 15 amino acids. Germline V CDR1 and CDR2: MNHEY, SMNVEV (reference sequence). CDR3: CASMGTTAGSGELFF. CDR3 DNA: TGTGCCAGCATGGGGACTACTGCGGGGTCCGGGGAGCTGTTTTTT.

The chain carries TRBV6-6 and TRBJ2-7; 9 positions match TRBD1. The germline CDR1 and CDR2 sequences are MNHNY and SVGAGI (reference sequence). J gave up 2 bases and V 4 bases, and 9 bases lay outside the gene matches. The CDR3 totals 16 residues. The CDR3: CASSLKRDRDTYEQYF. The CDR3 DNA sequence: TGTGCCAGCAGTTTAAAACGGGACAGGGATACCTACGAGCAGTACTTC.

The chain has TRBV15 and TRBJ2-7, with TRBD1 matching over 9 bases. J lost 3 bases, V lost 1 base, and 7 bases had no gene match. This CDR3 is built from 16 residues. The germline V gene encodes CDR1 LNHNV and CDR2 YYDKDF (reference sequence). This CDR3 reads CATSRGSPGQGYEQYF. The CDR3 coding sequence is TGTGCCACCAGCAGAGGCAGCCCGGGACAGGGCTACGAGCAGTACTTC.

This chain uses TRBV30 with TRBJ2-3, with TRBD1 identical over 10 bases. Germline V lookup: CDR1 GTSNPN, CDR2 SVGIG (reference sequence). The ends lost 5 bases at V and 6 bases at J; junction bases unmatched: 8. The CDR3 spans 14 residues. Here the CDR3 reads CAWATGGASDTQYF. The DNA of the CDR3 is TGTGCCTGGGCGACAGGGGGCGCGTCGGATACGCAGTATTTT.

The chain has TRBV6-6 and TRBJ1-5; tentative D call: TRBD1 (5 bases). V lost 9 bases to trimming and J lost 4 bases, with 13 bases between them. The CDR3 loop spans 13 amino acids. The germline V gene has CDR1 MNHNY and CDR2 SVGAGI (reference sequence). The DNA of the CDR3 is TGTGCCAGTAGGGGTTTAGGAAATCAGCCCCAGCATTTT. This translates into CASRGLGNQPQHF.

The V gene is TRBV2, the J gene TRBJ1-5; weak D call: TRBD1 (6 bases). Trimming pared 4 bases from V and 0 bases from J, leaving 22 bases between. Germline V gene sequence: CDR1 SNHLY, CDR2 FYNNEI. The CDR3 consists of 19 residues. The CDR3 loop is CASSVGGATLPYSNQPQHF. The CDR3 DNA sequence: TGTGCCAGCAGTGTGGGGGGGGCCACTCTGCCATATAGCAATCAGCCCCAGCATTTT.

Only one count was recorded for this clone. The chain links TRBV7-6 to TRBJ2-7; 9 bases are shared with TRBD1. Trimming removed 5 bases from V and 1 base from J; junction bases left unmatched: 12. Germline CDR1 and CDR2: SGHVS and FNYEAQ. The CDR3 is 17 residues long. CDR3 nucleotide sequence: TGTGCCAGCAGCCAGGGGGTTACGGGACAGGGATCCTACGAGCAGTACTTC. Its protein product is CASSQGVTGQGSYEQYF.

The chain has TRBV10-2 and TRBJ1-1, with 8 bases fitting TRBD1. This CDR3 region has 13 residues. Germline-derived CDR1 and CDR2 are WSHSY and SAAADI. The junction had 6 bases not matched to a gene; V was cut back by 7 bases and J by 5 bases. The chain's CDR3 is CASTLQGVTEAFF. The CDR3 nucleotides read TGCGCCAGCACCCTACAGGGGGTGACTGAAGCTTTCTTT.

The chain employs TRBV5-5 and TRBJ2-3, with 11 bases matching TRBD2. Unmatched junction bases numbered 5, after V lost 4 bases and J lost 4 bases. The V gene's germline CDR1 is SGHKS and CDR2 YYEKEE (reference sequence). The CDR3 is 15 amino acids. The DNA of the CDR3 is TGTGCCAGCAGCCCTGGGACTAGCGGCGCAGATACGCAGTATTTT. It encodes CASSPGTSGADTQYF.

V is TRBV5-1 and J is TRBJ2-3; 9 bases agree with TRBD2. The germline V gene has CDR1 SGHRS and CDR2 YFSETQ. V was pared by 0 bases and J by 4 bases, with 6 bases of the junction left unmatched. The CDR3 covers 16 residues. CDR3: CASSLEAGGVSDTQYF. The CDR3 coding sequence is TGCGCCAGCAGCTTGGAGGCGGGGGGGGTTTCAGATACGCAGTATTTT.

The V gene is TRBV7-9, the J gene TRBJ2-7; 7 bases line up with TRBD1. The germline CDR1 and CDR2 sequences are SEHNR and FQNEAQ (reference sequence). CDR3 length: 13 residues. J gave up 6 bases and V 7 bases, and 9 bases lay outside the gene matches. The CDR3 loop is CASTIKGAGEQYF. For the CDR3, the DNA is TGTGCCAGCACCATCAAGGGGGCGGGCGAGCAGTACTTC.

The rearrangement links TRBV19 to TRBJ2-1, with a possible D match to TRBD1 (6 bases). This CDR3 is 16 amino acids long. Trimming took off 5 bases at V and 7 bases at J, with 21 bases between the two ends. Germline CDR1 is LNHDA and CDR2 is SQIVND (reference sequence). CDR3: CASSPRRQEWRNEQFF. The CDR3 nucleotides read TGTGCCAGTAGTCCCCGCCGACAGGAATGGCGGAATGAGCAGTTCTTC.

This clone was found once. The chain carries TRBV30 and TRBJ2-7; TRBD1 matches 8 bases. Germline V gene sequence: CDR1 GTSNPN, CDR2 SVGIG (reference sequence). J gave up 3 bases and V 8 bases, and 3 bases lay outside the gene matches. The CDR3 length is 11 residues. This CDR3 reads CAAGTGYEQYF. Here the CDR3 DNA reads TGTGCCGCCGGGACAGGCTACGAGCAGTACTTC.

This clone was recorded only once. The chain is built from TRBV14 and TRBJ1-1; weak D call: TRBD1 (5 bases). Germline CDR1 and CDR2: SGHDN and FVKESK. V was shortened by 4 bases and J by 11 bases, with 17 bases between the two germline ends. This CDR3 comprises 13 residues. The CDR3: CASSPGGVLGAFF. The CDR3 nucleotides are TGTGCCAGCAGCCCCGGGGGGGTACTGGGGGCTTTCTTT.

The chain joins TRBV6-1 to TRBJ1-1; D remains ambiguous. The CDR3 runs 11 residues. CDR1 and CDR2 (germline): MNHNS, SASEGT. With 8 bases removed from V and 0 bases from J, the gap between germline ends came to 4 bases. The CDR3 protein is CASPMNTEAFF. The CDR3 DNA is TGTGCCAGCCCAATGAACACTGAAGCTTTCTTT.

The CDR3 coding sequence is TGTGCCAGCAGCTTGTCGGACAATGAGCAGTTCTTC. Encoded protein: CASSLSDNEQFF. The chain links TRBV5-4 to TRBJ2-1; unclear D gene. This CDR3 contains 12 residues. V lost 1 base and J lost 5, with 4 bases in between. The germline V gene has CDR1 SGHNT and CDR2 YYREEE (reference sequence).

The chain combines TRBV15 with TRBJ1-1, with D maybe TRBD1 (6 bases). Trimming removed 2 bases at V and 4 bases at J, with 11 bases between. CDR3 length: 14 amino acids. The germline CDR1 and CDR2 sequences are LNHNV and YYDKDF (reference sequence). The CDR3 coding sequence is TGTGCCACCAGCAGACCTTACAGGGTCACTGAAGCTTTCTTT. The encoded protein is CATSRPYRVTEAFF.

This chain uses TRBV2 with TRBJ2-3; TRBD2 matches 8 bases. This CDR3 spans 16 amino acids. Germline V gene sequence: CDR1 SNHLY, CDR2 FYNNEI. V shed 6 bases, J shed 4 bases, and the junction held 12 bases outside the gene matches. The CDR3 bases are TGTGCCAGCAGCCGACCTCGGGCGGGGGGCCCAGATACGCAGTATTTT. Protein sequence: CASSRPRAGGPDTQYF.

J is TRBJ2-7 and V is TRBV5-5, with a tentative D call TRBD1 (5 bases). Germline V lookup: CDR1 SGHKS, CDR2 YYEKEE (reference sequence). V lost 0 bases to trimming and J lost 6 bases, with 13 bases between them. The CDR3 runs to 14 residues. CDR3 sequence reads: CASSLGTPVIEQYF. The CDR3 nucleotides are TGTGCCAGCAGCTTGGGGACACCGGTCATCGAGCAGTACTTC.

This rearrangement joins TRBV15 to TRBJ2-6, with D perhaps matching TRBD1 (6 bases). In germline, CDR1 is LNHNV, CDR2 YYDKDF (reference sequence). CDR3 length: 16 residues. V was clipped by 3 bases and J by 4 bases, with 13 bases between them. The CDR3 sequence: CATSRDGQQGANVLTF. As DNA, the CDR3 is TGTGCCACCAGCAGGGACGGACAGCAAGGGGCCAACGTCCTGACTTTC.

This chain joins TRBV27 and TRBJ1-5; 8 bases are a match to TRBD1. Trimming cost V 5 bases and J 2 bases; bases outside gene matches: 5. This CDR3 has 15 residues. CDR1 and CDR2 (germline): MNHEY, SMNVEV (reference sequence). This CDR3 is CASSRQGKGNQPQHF. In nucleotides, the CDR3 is TGTGCCAGCAGTCGACAGGGGAAGGGCAATCAGCCCCAGCATTTT.

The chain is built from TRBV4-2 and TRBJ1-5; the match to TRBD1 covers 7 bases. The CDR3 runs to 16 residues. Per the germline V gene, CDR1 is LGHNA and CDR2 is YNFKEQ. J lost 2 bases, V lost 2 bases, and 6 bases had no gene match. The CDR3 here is CASSQRADRGNQPQHF. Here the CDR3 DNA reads TGTGCCAGCAGCCAACGAGCTGACAGGGGCAATCAGCCCCAGCATTTT.

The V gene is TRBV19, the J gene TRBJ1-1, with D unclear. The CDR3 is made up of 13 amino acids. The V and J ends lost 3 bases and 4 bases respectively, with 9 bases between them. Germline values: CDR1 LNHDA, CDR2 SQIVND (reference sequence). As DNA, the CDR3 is TGTGCCAGTAGTATTTTCGGTGGCACTGAAGCTTTCTTT. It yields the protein CASSIFGGTEAFF. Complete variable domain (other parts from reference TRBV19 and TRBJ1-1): DGGITQSPKYLFRKEGQNVTLSCEQNLNHDAMYWYRQDPGQGLRLIYYSQIVNDFQKGDIAEGYSVSREKKESFPLTVTSAQKNPTAFYLCASSIFGGTEAFFGQGTRLTVV.

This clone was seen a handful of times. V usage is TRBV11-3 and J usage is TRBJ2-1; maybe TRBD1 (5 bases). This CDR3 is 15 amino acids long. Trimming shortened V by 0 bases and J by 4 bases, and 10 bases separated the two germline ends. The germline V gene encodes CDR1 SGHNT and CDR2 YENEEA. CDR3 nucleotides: TGTGCCAGCAGCTTAGATACAGGATCATACAATGAGCAGTTCTTC. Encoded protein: CASSLDTGSYNEQFF.

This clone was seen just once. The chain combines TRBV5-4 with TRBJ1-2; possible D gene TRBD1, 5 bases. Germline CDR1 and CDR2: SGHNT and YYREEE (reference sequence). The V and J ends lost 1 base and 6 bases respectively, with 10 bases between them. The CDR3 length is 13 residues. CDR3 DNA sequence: TGTGCCAGCAGCTTGTGGGCAGGGCATGGCTACACCTTC. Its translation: CASSLWAGHGYTF.

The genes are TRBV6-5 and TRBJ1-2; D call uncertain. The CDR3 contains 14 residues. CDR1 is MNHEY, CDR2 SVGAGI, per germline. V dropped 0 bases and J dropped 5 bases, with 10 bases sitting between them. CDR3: CASSYSRWRYGYTF. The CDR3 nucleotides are TGTGCCAGCAGTTACTCGAGATGGAGGTATGGCTACACCTTC.

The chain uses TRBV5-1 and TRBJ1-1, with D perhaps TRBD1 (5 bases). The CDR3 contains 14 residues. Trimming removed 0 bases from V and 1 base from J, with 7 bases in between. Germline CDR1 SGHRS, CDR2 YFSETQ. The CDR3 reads CASSLAGQNTEAFF. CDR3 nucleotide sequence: TGCGCCAGCAGCTTGGCAGGACAGAACACTGAAGCTTTCTTT.